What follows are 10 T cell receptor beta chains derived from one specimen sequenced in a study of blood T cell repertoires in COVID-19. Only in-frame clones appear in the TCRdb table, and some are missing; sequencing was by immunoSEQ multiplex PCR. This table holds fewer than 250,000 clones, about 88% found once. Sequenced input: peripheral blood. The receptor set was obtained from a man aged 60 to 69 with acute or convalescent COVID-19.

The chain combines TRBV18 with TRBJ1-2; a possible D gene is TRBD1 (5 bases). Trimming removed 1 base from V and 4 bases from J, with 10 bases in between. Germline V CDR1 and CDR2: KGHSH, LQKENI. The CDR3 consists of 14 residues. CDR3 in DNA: TGTGCCAGCTCACCACAGGGGCCGGCCTATGGCTACACCTTC. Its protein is CASSPQGPAYGYTF.

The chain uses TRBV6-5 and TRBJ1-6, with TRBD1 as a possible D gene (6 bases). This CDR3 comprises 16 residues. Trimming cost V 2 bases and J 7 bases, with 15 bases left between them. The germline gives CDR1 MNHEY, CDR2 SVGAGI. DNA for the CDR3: TGTGCCAGCAGTTACGGGGGGGGGCGTCGGAATTCACCCCTCCACTTT. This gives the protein CASSYGGGRRNSPLHF.

This CDR3 reads CASSVGSQGDQPQHF. Here the CDR3 DNA reads TGTGCCAGCAGCGTAGGGAGCCAGGGGGATCAGCCCCAGCATTTT. This chain links TRBV9 with TRBJ1-5; 7 bases match TRBD1. The CDR3 is 15 amino acids. Germline V gene sequence: CDR1 SGDLS, CDR2 YYNGEE. Trimming cost V 0 bases and J 5 bases; bases outside gene matches: 5.

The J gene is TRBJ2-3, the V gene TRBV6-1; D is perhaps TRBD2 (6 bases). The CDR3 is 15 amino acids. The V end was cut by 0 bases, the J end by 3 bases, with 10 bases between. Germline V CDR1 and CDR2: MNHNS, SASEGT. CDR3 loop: CASSEAAGRTDTQYF. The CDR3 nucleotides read TGTGCCAGCAGTGAAGCGGCAGGGAGGACAGATACGCAGTATTTT.

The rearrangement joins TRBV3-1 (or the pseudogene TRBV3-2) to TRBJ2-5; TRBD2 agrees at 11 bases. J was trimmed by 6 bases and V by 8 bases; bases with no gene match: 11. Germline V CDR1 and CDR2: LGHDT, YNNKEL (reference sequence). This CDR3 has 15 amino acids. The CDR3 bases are TGTGCCAGCGGTAGCGGGGGGGCCGGTGTGAAGACCCAGTACTTC. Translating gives CASGSGGAGVKTQYF.

CDR3 DNA sequence: TGTGCCAGCAGCGCCCAGCCTGGGACAGGGTCTGGAAAACTGTTTTTT. This translates into CASSAQPGTGSGKLFF. The chain uses TRBV9 and TRBJ1-4, with TRBD1 matching over 9 bases. This CDR3 is 16 amino acids long. V shed 3 bases, J shed 10 bases, and the junction held 13 bases outside the gene matches. CDR1 and CDR2 (germline): SGDLS, YYNGEE.

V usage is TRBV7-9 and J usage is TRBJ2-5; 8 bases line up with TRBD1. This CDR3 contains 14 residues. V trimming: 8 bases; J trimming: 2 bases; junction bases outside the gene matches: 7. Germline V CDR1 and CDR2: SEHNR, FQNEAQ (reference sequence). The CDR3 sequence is CASSRTGWQETQYF. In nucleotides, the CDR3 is TGTGCCAGCTCGAGGACAGGGTGGCAAGAGACCCAGTACTTC.

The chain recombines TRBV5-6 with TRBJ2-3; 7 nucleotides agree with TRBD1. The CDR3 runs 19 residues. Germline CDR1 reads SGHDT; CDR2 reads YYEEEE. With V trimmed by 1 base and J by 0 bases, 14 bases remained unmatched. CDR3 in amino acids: CASSLFLPILRGSTDTQYF. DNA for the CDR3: TGTGCCAGCAGCTTGTTTCTCCCCATACTCAGGGGGAGCACAGATACGCAGTATTTT.

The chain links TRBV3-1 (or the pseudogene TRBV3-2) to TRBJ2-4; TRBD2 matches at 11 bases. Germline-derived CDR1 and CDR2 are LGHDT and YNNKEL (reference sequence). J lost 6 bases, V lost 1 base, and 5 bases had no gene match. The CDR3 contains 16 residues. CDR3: CASSQGRLAGINIQYF. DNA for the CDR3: TGTGCCAGCAGCCAAGGGCGACTAGCGGGGATAAACATTCAGTACTTC.

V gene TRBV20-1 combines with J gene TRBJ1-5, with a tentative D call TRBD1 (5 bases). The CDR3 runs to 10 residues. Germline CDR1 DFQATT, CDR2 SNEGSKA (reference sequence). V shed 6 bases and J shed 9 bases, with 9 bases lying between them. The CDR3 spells CSAGTGPQHF. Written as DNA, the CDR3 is TGCAGTGCGGGCACAGGGCCCCAGCATTTT.